This is a list of T cell receptor beta chains from one sample in a study of blood T cell repertoires in COVID-19. Only in-frame clones appear in the TCRdb table, and some are missing; sequencing was by immunoSEQ multiplex PCR. The sample yields roughly 150,000 clones, more than 75% seen once. Specimen: peripheral blood. These receptors were taken from a woman older than 75 with acute or convalescent COVID-19. CDR3s include the opening cysteine and the closing phenylalanine or tryptophan. Each record gives: J gene, V gene, clone size, D gene, CDR3 DNA, CDR3 protein. D genes are given only for firm matches. A row's size may be missing; if present it is once, few, many or a size class.

TRBJ2-7,TRBV27,.,.,TGTGCCAGCAGTTTGAAGGTGAGAGGGTACGAGCAGTACTTC,CASSLKVRGYEQYF
TRBJ1-4,TRBV18,.,.,TGTGCCAGCTCACCACCATCCGTTGAAAAACTGTTTTTT,CASSPPSVEKLFF
TRBJ2-5,TRBV7-8,.,.,TGTGCCAGCAGCCTCCCGGAGGAAACGTACCAAGAGACCCAGTACTTC,CASSLPEETYQETQYF
TRBJ2-5,TRBV20-1,.,.,TGCAGTGCCAGTCTTTTCGCAAGAGGGGAGACCCAGTACTTC,CSASLFARGETQYF
TRBJ2-5,TRBV12-3/TRBV12-4,many,TRBD2,TGTGCCAGCACCCCGGGGGGAGAGACCCAGTACTTC,CASTPGGETQYF
TRBJ2-3,TRBV2,.,TRBD2,TGTGCCACCCGGCGGGGGGGGAGCACAGATACGCAGTATTTT,CATRRGGSTDTQYF
TRBJ2-2,TRBV9,.,TRBD2,TGTGCCAGCAGCGTGGGTACTAGCGGGGCCCTCGGGGAGCTGTTTTTT,CASSVGTSGALGELFF
TRBJ1-1,TRBV7-3,once,.,TGTGCCAGCAGTCAATCAGGACACTGGTTATCCGAAGCTTTCTTT,CASSQSGHWLSEAFF
TRBJ1-5,TRBV6-2/TRBV6-3,.,.,TGTGCCAGCAGTTACCGGTCGAGGGGGACGGGCAATCAGCCCCAGCATTTT,CASSYRSRGTGNQPQHF
TRBJ1-6,TRBV5-1,.,.,TGCGCCAGCAGCTTGGCCGGGTCCCCATGGAATTCACCCCTCCACTTT,CASSLAGSPWNSPLHF
TRBJ1-4,TRBV27,.,.,TGTGCCAGCAGACCCCTAGGGTGGGGAGGTGAAAAACTGTTTTTT,CASRPLGWGGEKLFF
TRBJ1-2,TRBV2,once,.,TGTGCCAGCAGTGAGGATCAAGGGGGACCATATGGCTACACCTTC,CASSEDQGGPYGYTF
TRBJ2-3,TRBV7-3,.,TRBD2,TGTGCCAGCAGCCGCTTAGCGGGGGGGAGCACAGATACGCAGTATTTT,CASSRLAGGSTDTQYF
TRBJ1-5,TRBV5-5,.,.,TGTGCCAGCAGCTTGGCAGGGTCAGGGTATCAGCCCCAGCATTTT,CASSLAGSGYQPQHF
TRBJ2-7,TRBV28,.,TRBD1,TGTGCCAGCAGACCGGGACAGTCCTACGAGCAGTACTTC,CASRPGQSYEQYF
TRBJ1-3,TRBV30,.,.,TGTGCCGGCACCGGGGTCTCTGGAAACACCATATATTTT,CAGTGVSGNTIYF
TRBJ2-1,TRBV6-6,.,.,TGTGCCAGCAGTTACGGACTGAATGAGCAGTTCTTC,CASSYGLNEQFF
TRBJ1-6,TRBV30,.,.,TGTGCCTGGAGTCTGGGACACAATAATTCACCCCTCCACTTT,CAWSLGHNNSPLHF
TRBJ2-7,TRBV7-2,.,TRBD2,TGTGCCAGCAGCCCCGGGGGCGGGGGGGCCCACGAGCAGTACTTC,CASSPGGGGAHEQYF
TRBJ1-5,TRBV2,once,.,TGTGCCAGCAGTGAAGTGGGGCATCAGCCCCAGCATTTT,CASSEVGHQPQHF
TRBJ2-7,TRBV14,few,.,TGTGCCAGCAGCCAGTTCGGTAGCCCGTACGAGCAGTACTTC,CASSQFGSPYEQYF
TRBJ2-7,TRBV5-4,.,.,TGTGCCAGCAGCTTAACCGGGAGCTACGAGCAGTACTTC,CASSLTGSYEQYF
TRBJ2-4,TRBV4-1,.,.,TGCGCCAGCAGCCAAGATTCAGACAGGGCCAAAAACATTCAGTACTTC,CASSQDSDRAKNIQYF
TRBJ2-5,TRBV7-9,.,.,TGTGCCAGCAGCCGAGGAGGGCGCGGGCAAGAGACCCAGTACTTC,CASSRGGRGQETQYF
TRBJ1-1,TRBV7-2,.,TRBD1,TGTGCCAGCAGCTTAGCGGACAGGGCCCGGATCACTGAAGCTTTCTTT,CASSLADRARITEAFF
TRBJ2-7,TRBV28,.,TRBD2,TGTGCCAGCAGTTTGGGGGGAATTAGCGGGAGGATAGGCGAGCAGTACTTC,CASSLGGISGRIGEQYF
TRBJ2-1,TRBV24-1,.,TRBD2,TGTGCCACCAGCGCAAGACCGGGACTAGGTGAGGGGCTTGAGCAGTTCTTC,CATSARPGLGEGLEQFF
TRBJ2-3,TRBV4-1,.,TRBD2,TGCGCCAGCAGCCAAGGGGCAGCGGGGGTGGAAGATACGCAGTATTTT,CASSQGAAGVEDTQYF
TRBJ2-6,TRBV2,.,.,TGTGCCAGCAGTGAAACAGGATTTGAGGCTGGGGCCAACGTCCTGACTTTC,CASSETGFEAGANVLTF
TRBJ1-3,TRBV30,once,.,TGTGCCTGGTCTGTCGGGGGCACCATATATTTT,CAWSVGGTIYF
TRBJ1-3,TRBV7-8,.,.,TGTGCCAGCAGCTTATCAAAAAACACCATATATTTT,CASSLSKNTIYF
TRBJ1-1,TRBV29-1,few,TRBD1,TGCAGCGCCGTAAACTCCCGGGACAGGGTTGGGAACACTGAAGCTTTCTTT,CSAVNSRDRVGNTEAFF
TRBJ1-1,TRBV28,.,.,TGTGCCAGCTCCCGCCCGGTGGCGTCAGGGTTGACTGAAGCTTTCTTT,CASSRPVASGLTEAFF
TRBJ2-5,TRBV19,.,TRBD2,TGTGCCAGTATGGCATCGGGGGGTCTCCAAGAGACCCAGTACTTC,CASMASGGLQETQYF
TRBJ2-3,TRBV25-1,.,TRBD1,TGTGCCAGCGAAAGGGACAGTCAAGATACGCAGTATTTT,CASERDSQDTQYF
TRBJ1-3,TRBV7-3,.,.,TGTGCCAGCAGCTCGGACAGTGGAAACACCATATATTTT,CASSSDSGNTIYF
TRBJ2-1,TRBV4-2,.,TRBD2,TGTGCCAGCAGCGACTTTCTAGCGGGAGGGGCGGCTAATGAGCAGTTCTTC,CASSDFLAGGAANEQFF
TRBJ1-6,TRBV28,.,.,TGTGCCAGCAGTATACCAACCGGGGGTTCACCCCTCCACTTT,CASSIPTGGSPLHF
TRBJ1-1,TRBV15,.,.,TGTGCCACCAGCCGGGACATGAACACTGAAGCTTTCTTT,CATSRDMNTEAFF
TRBJ2-1,TRBV5-1,.,TRBD2,TGCGCCAGCAGCTCTACCGGGACTAGCGGGCGTATGCCCCTGTTCTTC,CASSSTGTSGRMPLFF
TRBJ2-1,TRBV5-1,.,TRBD1,TGCGCCAGCAGCCTGCCTGGGACAGGCGCCAATGAGCAGTTCTTC,CASSLPGTGANEQFF
TRBJ2-3,TRBV7-3,.,TRBD2,TGTGCCAGCAGCCCCATGGGCGGGGGGGCCCCAGATACGCAGTATTTT,CASSPMGGGAPDTQYF
TRBJ2-1,TRBV24-1,.,TRBD2,TGTGCCACCAGTAGGACCAGCGGGGGCCACAATGAGCAGTTCTTC,CATSRTSGGHNEQFF
TRBJ2-3,TRBV28,.,.,TGTGCCAGCAGTTTATACTCGGATACGCAGTATTTT,CASSLYSDTQYF
TRBJ2-1,TRBV19,.,.,TGTGCCACCAATCCTTCGGCCGGGAGTTCCTACAATGAGCAGTTCTTC,CATNPSAGSSYNEQFF
TRBJ1-2,TRBV4-1,.,TRBD1,TGCGCCAGCAGCGTGGACAGGAGCACCTACTATGGCTACACCTTC,CASSVDRSTYYGYTF
TRBJ1-1,TRBV4-1,few,.,TGCGCCAGCAGCCAAGAGCCAGGGTTGTACACTGAAGCTTTCTTT,CASSQEPGLYTEAFF
TRBJ2-7,TRBV28,.,TRBD1,TGTGCCAGCACGGACAGGCTGGGGGAGCAGTACTTC,CASTDRLGEQYF
TRBJ1-6,TRBV5-1,.,TRBD1,TGCGCCAGCAGCCTCCTGGGACAGGGCACCTATAATTCACCCCTCCACTTT,CASSLLGQGTYNSPLHF
TRBJ2-1,TRBV11-3,.,.,TGTGCCAGCAGCACGGGATCGGGACTCTCCTACAATGAGCAGTTCTTC,CASSTGSGLSYNEQFF
TRBJ1-5,TRBV19,.,.,TGTGCCAGTAGTGCGACTACAGGGTTCCAGCCCCAGCATTTT,CASSATTGFQPQHF
TRBJ2-5,TRBV14,.,TRBD2,TGTGCCAGCAGCTTATTTTCAGCGGGGGCCCAAGAGACCCAGTACTTC,CASSLFSAGAQETQYF
TRBJ2-1,TRBV6-1,.,TRBD2,TGTGCCAGCAGTGAAGCGGAGATACGGGAGGCCCATTTCGACAATGAGCAGTTCTTC,CASSEAEIREAHFDNEQFF
TRBJ2-7,TRBV7-2,once,.,TGTGCCAGCAGCCCAGACTATAGCGACGCCTACGAGCAGTACTTC,CASSPDYSDAYEQYF